This section outlines one T cell receptor (beta chain) sequence together with its context. The data originate from a study of identical twins. The CDR3 spans 12 residues. The ends were cut back, 0 bases at V and 9 bases at J, with 8 bases in the middle. Germline CDR1 SEHNR, CDR2 FQNEAQ (reference sequence). TCRdb reprocessed the 5' RACE reads with MiXCR, giving one entry per CDR3 protein. This sample has some 440,000 distinct CDR3 sequences, with about 24% found just once. The same specimen was also included in a second study, on T cells expressing NK-cell markers.

This chain links TRBV7-9 with TRBJ1-2, with D uncertain. The TCR was taken from a woman younger than 35 in good health. The specimen sequenced was CD4+ T cells sorted from blood. CDR3 sequence: CASSLALGSYTF. DNA of the CDR3: TGTGCCAGCAGCTTAGCGCTTGGCAGCTACACCTTC.